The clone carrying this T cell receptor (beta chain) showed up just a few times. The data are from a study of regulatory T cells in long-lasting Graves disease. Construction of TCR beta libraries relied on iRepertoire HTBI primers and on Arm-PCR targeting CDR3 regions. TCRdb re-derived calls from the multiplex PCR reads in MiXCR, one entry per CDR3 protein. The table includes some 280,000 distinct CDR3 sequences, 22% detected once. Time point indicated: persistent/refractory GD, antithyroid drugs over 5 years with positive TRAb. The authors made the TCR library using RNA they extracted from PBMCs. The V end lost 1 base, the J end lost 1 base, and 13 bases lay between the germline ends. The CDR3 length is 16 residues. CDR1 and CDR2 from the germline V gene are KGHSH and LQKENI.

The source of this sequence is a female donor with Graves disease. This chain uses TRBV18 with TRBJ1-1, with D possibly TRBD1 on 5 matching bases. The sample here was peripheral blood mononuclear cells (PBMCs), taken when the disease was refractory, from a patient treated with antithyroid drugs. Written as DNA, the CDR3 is TGTGCCAGCTCACCACTCTCAGGGTATTGGAACACTGAAGCTTTCTTT. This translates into CASSPLSGYWNTEAFF. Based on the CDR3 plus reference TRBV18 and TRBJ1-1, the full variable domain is NAGVMQNPRHLVRRRGQEARLRCSPMKGHSHVYWYRQLPEEGLKFMVYLQKENIIDESGMPKERFSAEFPKEGPSILRIQQVVRGDSAAYFCASSPLSGYWNTEAFFGQGTRLTVV.